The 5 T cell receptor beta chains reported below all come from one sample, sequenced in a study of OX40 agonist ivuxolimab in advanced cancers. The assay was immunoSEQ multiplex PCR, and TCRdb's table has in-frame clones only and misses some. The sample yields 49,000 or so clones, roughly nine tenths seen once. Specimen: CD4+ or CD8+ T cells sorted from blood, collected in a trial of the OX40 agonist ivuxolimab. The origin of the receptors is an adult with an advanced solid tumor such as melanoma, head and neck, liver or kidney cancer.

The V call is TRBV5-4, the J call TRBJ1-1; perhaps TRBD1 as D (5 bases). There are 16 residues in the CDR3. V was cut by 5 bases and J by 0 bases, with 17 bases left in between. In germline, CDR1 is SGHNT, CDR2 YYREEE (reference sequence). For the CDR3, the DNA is TGTGCCAGCAGTCAACAGGCCTGGGTTATGAACACTGAAGCTTTCTTT. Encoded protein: CASSQQAWVMNTEAFF.

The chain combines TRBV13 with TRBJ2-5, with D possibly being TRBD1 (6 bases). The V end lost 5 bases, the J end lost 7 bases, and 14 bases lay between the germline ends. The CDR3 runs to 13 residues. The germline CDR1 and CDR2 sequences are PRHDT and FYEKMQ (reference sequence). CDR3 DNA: TGTGCCAGCAGCCAGGACAGCGAAGGGACCCAGTACTTC. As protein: CASSQDSEGTQYF.

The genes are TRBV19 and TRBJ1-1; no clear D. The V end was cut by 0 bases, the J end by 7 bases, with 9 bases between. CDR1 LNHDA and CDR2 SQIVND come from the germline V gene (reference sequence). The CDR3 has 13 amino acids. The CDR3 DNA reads TGTGCCAGTAGTATAGACCCCGGGAGTGAAGCTTTCTTT. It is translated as CASSIDPGSEAFF.

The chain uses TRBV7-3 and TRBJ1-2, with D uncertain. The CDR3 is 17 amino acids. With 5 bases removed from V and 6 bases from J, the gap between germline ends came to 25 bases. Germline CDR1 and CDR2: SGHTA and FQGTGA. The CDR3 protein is CASSPYLLKGLVDGYTF. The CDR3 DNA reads TGTGCCAGCAGCCCATACCTCCTTAAGGGTCTGGTGGATGGCTACACCTTC.

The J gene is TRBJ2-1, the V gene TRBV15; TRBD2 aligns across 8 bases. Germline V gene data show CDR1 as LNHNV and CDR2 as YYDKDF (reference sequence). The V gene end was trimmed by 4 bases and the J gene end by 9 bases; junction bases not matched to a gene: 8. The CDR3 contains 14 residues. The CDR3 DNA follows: TGTGCCACCAGCACCAGCGGGAGTGGCATTGAGCAGTTCTTC. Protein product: CATSTSGSGIEQFF.